This entry is about one TCR beta chain. Its specific antigen is unknown. Base qualities are not recorded, but no much larger clone differs from it by a single base. The cohort consisted of hundreds of healthy bone marrow donors. At the time of sampling, all cohort members were nominally healthy, though unrecorded immune exposures were likely present. The donor tested CMV seropositive, placing the donor among the 250 to 350 seropositive members of the cohort. A peripheral blood sample was collected from each donor, and TCR beta sequencing was performed on peripheral blood mononuclear cells. Genomic DNA was extracted from the blood cell samples with the Qiagen DNeasy Blood Extraction Kit. The source of the sample is a study of cytomegalovirus exposure and HLA in healthy donors (dated by TCRdb to 2017 to 2019). Study-wide context: An earlier analysis of roughly 570 of the donors reported approximately 280 Gb of sequence data and 100 million to 120 million unique TCR beta sequences obtained from around 180 million T cells. Around 300 gigabases of sequencing data and 80 million or so unique TCR sequences were included in an early release covering several hundred HLA-typed donors. The genetic ancestry cluster associated with self-reported Caucasian donors included about 81% of the roughly 390 genotyped donors. The aim of the study was to test whether cataloging public T cell receptors could identify signatures of past pathogen exposure. Using immunosequencing, the study profiled T cell repertoires from 666 subjects and related those repertoires to cytomegalovirus serostatus. In addition to the first cohort of approximately 670 subjects, a separate validation cohort of about 120 different subjects was used. High-throughput TCR immunosequencing, statistical association of individual TCRs with disease status, and machine learning were combined to predict cytomegalovirus infection status. A later analysis re-examined previously published TCR beta repertoires from just over 650 donors and added high-resolution HLA genotyping to investigate patterns of TCR occurrence. Rather than drawing on any new phenotypic data, the later analysis identified candidate immune exposures from TCR beta sequences and the way those sequences occurred across donors. In an earlier analysis of 587 of the donors, high-throughput TCR beta sequencing was used to judge whether each TCR beta V gene segment behaved as functional or pseudogenic. Alongside the repertoire data, information on donor age, sex, ethnicity and CMV serostatus was compiled. In a later genetic analysis, genome-wide SNP genotypes for about three fifths of the 666 donors were used, and that subset was treated as a discovery cohort. Every repertoire in the discovery cohort had been generated on one and the same sequencing platform. HLA typing included class I and class II loci at four-digit resolution. Typing coverage differed by locus: A, B, C, DRB1 and DQB1 were typed in roughly 629-630 donors, DQA1 in 522, DPA1 in around 580, and DPB1 in 400 to 480. Five DR-DQ haplotypes were handled as single units for association and clustering, since linkage in the cohort was strong. Among about 360 genotyped donors of the cohort, an average of around 240,000 unique TCR beta nucleotide sequences were sequenced per donor, approximately 20% of them non-productive. Results and caveats for the whole study, not just this receptor: For the cohort, immune exposure information was limited to CMV serostatus. In a later analysis, around 17,000 TCR beta sequences were associated with specific HLA alleles at a false discovery rate of 0.05. The cohort was sequenced for TCR beta chains only, and without alpha or paired-chain data the features that could be detected were limited. Compared with equally common non-associated chains, HLA-associated TCR beta chains in a later analysis were more clonally expanded and had lower generation probabilities. In an earlier analysis of approximately 600 of the donors, most TCR beta V segments were observed in productive rearrangements about 87% or about 30% of the time, broadly matching IMGT annotations. In both the original and validation cohorts, the classifier was reported to diagnose cytomegalovirus status with high specificity and sensitivity. Presence/absence analyses assumed roughly uniform sequencing depth across donors, an assumption that may not hold. According to a later analysis, TCR association rates differed among HLA loci, with DRB1 alleles showing the most associated TCRs and HLA-C alleles showing the fewest. According to a later genetic analysis, donors in an Asian-associated ancestry cluster had fewer N-insertions in productive TCRs than the approximately 710-donor mean. According to a later analysis, parvovirus B19, influenza, CMV and Epstein-Barr virus appeared linked to several top co-occurrence clusters. In the study, around 150 TCR beta chains were listed as associated with cytomegalovirus. Most TCR sequences were observed very rarely across donors, whereas some public TCRs were present in many individuals. Because HLA typing was unavailable for some donors at each locus, only the typed subset was used in association tests. Three of the identified cytomegalovirus-associated TCR beta chains were confirmed in vitro to be specific for cytomegalovirus antigens. Most CMV-associated TCR beta chains appeared to be HLA-restricted in a later analysis, and the HLA associations seemed to be driven largely by CMV exposure. A later genetic analysis associated a missense DCLRE1C variant with V-gene and J-gene trimming of TCR beta chains, and an independent cohort replicated the association. The authors suggested that the approach could potentially be extended to other disease states and immunological phenotypes. A cluster of highly shared sequence variants was judged likely to be a technical artifact of the sequencing pipeline. Correlated functional status among segregating V segments might reflect linkage disequilibrium, but an unknown experimental factor could not be ruled out. A further reported finding was that TCR beta sequences accurately predicted the HLA-A and HLA-B alleles for most subjects in the first cohort. The 87-base-pair reads could not distinguish some IMGT-functional V segments, including TRBV6-2 and TRBV6-3, so those segments were excluded. When HLA alleles, especially DR and DQ, strongly co-occurred, attributing TCR associations to individual alleles was difficult. Because counts were too low, about 15 rarely observed V segments, including chromosome 9 orphons, were left out of the earlier analysis of 500 to 750 of the donors.

The receptor library was made with the immunoSEQ multiplex PCR assay. For the multiplex PCR, a mixture combining 60 forward primers for TCR Vbeta segments and 13 reverse primers for TCR Jbeta segments was used. Amplification of the CDR3 region of rearranged TCR beta genes was performed with a multiplex PCR assay on genomic DNA. The Illumina HiSeq System was used to sequence the amplified TCR beta libraries as 87-base-pair reads. In the paper's pipeline: A later analysis tallied roughly 76 million unique TCR beta chains across the 666 repertoires, and around 9.9 million of those chains were shared by two or more donors. A nearest-neighbor algorithm error-corrected the raw reads and collapsed the reads into unique sequences, merging closely related sequences to remove PCR and sequencing errors. CDR3 sequences were aligned to IMGT reference sequences to assign V, D and J gene segments. For a sequence to be retained, a match of at least six nucleotides was required to both a V gene segment and a J gene segment. A rearrangement was called productive if the CDR3 had no stop codons and remained in frame with V and J, and every other rearrangement was called non-productive. Following IMGT convention, CDR3 was defined as the stretch from the second conserved V-encoded cysteine up to the conserved J-encoded phenylalanine. The earlier analysis of roughly 590 of the donors excluded sequences that lacked an unambiguous match to a single V gene segment. In an earlier analysis of 587 of the donors, a V segment was called functional when productive rearrangements were above 56.7%, and segregating when the standard deviation between donors exceeded 5%. A statistical classification framework was developed to diagnose cytomegalovirus status using the catalog of TCR beta chain sequences. A later analysis assigned V and J genes by comparing TCR nucleotide sequences with IMGT/GENE-DB human TR gene sequences. A later analysis assigned CDR3 sequences and most-parsimonious VDJ recombination scenarios with the TCRdist pipeline. A later analysis defined each TCR beta chain by its CDR3 amino acid sequence plus V-gene family, and excluded reads lacking a unique V-gene family. To address suspected cross-contamination and a sequencing artifact, a later analysis removed around 600 highly shared, low-generation-probability nucleotide sequences. In a later analysis, a clonal expansion index for each public chain was calculated from normalized within-repertoire ranks of inferred template counts. Generation probabilities in a later analysis came from a VDJ recombination model fitted to out-of-frame rearrangements, and those results were checked against IGoR. In a later analysis, TCR-TCR, TCR-HLA and TCR-CMV co-occurrence was scored with hypergeometric tests, and a repertoire-size bias correction was applied to TCR pairs. To estimate false discovery rates, a later analysis permuted the HLA or CMV assignments 20 times. In a later analysis, co-occurring TCRs were grouped using DBSCAN, and TCRdist sequence similarity was added for clustering within HLA-allele-positive subsets. Repertoires with fewer than 30,000 or more than 120,000 public chains were left out of co-occurrence clustering, as were a handful of repertoires with anomalous nucleotide sharing. The table comes from immuneACCESS by way of TCRdb, which keeps in-frame sequences with V and J called. Part of the clones is missing from these tables; in studies checked, under half for an unresolved V gene and the rest for unknown reasons. That table is the source of V, J and clone size, and D and trimming were worked out from the DNA. The sample table shows under 250,000 clones, and about 80% are seen once. The ten largest clones take up roughly 7.4% of the sample.

From cysteine to phenylalanine, the CDR3 is 13 amino acids long. The sequence is cut down to CDR3 DNA, 39 bases in frame from base 1. Unmatched junction bases come to 4, with V trimmed by 2 bases and J by 6 bases. Taken from the germline V gene, the CDR1 and CDR2 loops are SQVTM and ANQGSEA. The sample comprised PBMCs. The chain links TRBV29-1 with TRBJ2-1, with 7 central nucleotides matching TRBD2. The TCR comes from a woman in her sixties or seventies in good health and CMV-seropositive. The nucleotide sequence is TGCAGCGTTGAACGGGCTAGCGGCAATGAGCAGTTCTTC. Translated, it gives CSVERASGNEQFF.